The next 25 T cell receptor beta chains were all read from a single sample in a study of blood T cells in healthy people across ages. For the second PCR, which ran for roughly 6 to 11 cycles, a sample-barcoded 5' primer and a J-beta primer mix were used. TCRdb called the 5' RACE reads again in MiXCR, with one record for every CDR3 protein. In the table there are about a million distinct CDR3 sequences, roughly 51% of which are singletons. The sample comprised blood. These receptors all stem from a woman aged 55 to 70 in good health.

The sample holds a few counts of this clonotype. This chain's CDR3 is CASTHTGGRYEQYF. The CDR3, as DNA: TGTGCCAGCACCCACACAGGGGGCCGCTACGAGCAGTACTTC. The chain recombines TRBV4-2 with TRBJ2-7; 9 bases line up with TRBD1. The germline CDR1 and CDR2 sequences are LGHNA and YNFKEQ. V shed 7 bases, J shed 3 bases, and the junction held 7 bases outside the gene matches. The CDR3 length is 14 residues.

This clonotype was recorded a few times. The V gene is TRBV4-1, the J gene TRBJ2-7; 8 nucleotides line up with TRBD2. V shed 0 bases and J 3 bases; nucleotides not matched to a gene: 10. Looked up from germline, CDR1 is MGHRA and CDR2 is YSYEKL. The CDR3 sequence is 17 residues long. In nucleotides, the CDR3 is TGCGCCAGCAGCCAAGATATCGCTAGCGGGTCCTTCTACGAGCAGTACTTC. Amino acids: CASSQDIASGSFYEQYF.

The chain carries TRBV25-1 and TRBJ1-2; maybe TRBD1 (5 bases). The V gene's germline CDR1 is MGHDK and CDR2 SYGVNS. With 2 bases removed from V and 8 bases from J, the gap between germline ends came to 18 bases. There are 15 residues in the CDR3. CDR3 residues: CASSEKKTASAGYTF. The CDR3 nucleotides read TGTGCCAGCAGTGAAAAGAAGACAGCCAGCGCAGGCTACACCTTC.

CDR3 residues: CASSEYWGKGNSDTQYF. In DNA, the CDR3 is TGTGCCAGCAGTGAATATTGGGGCAAGGGGAACTCAGATACGCAGTATTTT. The chain combines TRBV25-1 with TRBJ2-3; TRBD1 might be the D (5 bases). Germline V gene sequence: CDR1 MGHDK, CDR2 SYGVNS. This CDR3 is built from 17 residues. Trimming took 0 bases from V and 4 from J, leaving 17 bases between them. Full variable domain (rest looked up from reference TRBV25-1 and TRBJ2-3): EADIYQTPRYLVIGTGKKITLECSQTMGHDKMYWYQQDPGMELHLIHYSYGVNSTEKGDLSSESTVSRIRTEHFPLTLESARPSHTSQYLCASSEYWGKGNSDTQYFGPGTRLTVL.

The gene calls are TRBV12-3 or TRBV12-4 and TRBJ2-1; the match to TRBD2 covers 11 bases. J gave up 5 bases and V 4 bases, and 4 bases lay outside the gene matches. This CDR3 has 15 residues. CDR3: CASSSPGLADNEQFF. CDR3 sequence (DNA): TGTGCCAGCAGTTCCCCGGGACTAGCGGACAATGAGCAGTTCTTC.

This clonotype was seen more than once but under ten times. Compared with germline, one end of the junction differs, possibly owing to a read error. The chain employs TRBV10-3 and TRBJ2-7, with 9 positions matching TRBD2. Germline V lookup: CDR1 ENHRY, CDR2 SYGVKD. The CDR3 runs to 16 residues. The CDR3 coding sequence is TGTGCCACCAGTTCGGCGGGAGGGCATGGTATCTACGAGCAGTACTTC. Its translation is CATSSAGGHGIYEQYF.

This clonotype occurred a few times. The V call is TRBV6-2 or TRBV6-3, the J call TRBJ2-4, with a weak D call TRBD2 (6 bases). The germline gives CDR1 MNHEY, CDR2 SVGEGT. The CDR3 has 12 amino acids. Trimming left V 6 bases short and J 13 bases short, with 16 bases between. The CDR3 is CASSPRPGEQYF. CDR3 in DNA: TGTGCCAGCAGCCCTCGGCCGGGGGAGCAGTACTTC.

This clonotype appeared a few times. V is TRBV15 and J is TRBJ2-5; D possibly corresponds to TRBD1 (6 bases). The J call is in doubt because the DNA end fits TRBJ2-7 better. Germline CDR1 LNHNV, CDR2 YYDKDF (reference sequence). The CDR3 covers 16 residues. The CDR3 is CATSRDVATGSYEQYF. In DNA form, the CDR3 reads TGTGCCACCAGCAGAGATGTCGCTACAGGGTCGTACGAGCAGTACTTC.

The V gene is TRBV20-1, the J gene TRBJ2-3, with TRBD1 identical over 7 bases. This CDR3 has 14 amino acids. Germline values: CDR1 DFQATT, CDR2 SNEGSKA (reference sequence). V was pared by 5 bases and J by 2 bases, with 7 bases of the junction left unmatched. CDR3 region: CSAPDRRITDTQYF. The DNA of the CDR3 is TGCAGTGCTCCGGACAGGAGGATCACAGATACGCAGTATTTT.

The chain joins TRBV29-1 to TRBJ2-7, with 12 bases matching TRBD2. The CDR3 consists of 16 residues. The germline V gene has CDR1 SQVTM and CDR2 ANQGSEA. V gave up 1 base and J gave up 1 base; unmatched junction bases: 5. CDR3 in amino acids: CSVEVATSGSSYEQYF. DNA for the CDR3: TGCAGCGTTGAAGTTGCGACTAGCGGGAGTTCCTACGAGCAGTACTTC.

This chain links TRBV6-1 with TRBJ2-5; D is unclear. The end of the DNA fits TRBJ2-7 better, so the J call may be wrong. Germline CDR1 reads MNHNS; CDR2 reads SASEGT. The CDR3 contains 13 residues. DNA for the CDR3: TGTGCCAGCAGACCTAGGGTTTCCGACGAGCAGTACTTC. Its protein product is CASRPRVSDEQYF.

For the CDR3, the DNA is TGCAGCGGGATAGCGGGCCAGGGGGCCTACGAGCAGTACTTC. Translation: CSGIAGQGAYEQYF. The chain is built from TRBV29-1 and TRBJ2-7; possibly TRBD1 or TRBD2 for D (7 bases each). CDR1 SQVTM and CDR2 ANQGSEA come from the germline V gene. Deletions cut 7 bases from V and 2 bases from J, with 18 bases between. There are 14 residues in the CDR3.

The chain combines TRBV28 with TRBJ1-2; 7 positions match TRBD1. With 4 bases clipped from V and 8 bases from J, the junction kept 7 bases outside the gene matches. CDR3 size: 13 residues. Germline CDR1 MDHEN, CDR2 SYDVKM. As DNA, the CDR3 is TGTGCCAGCAGTTCCGGGAGGGGGCTGGGCTACACCTTC. The encoded protein is CASSSGRGLGYTF.

The chain recombines TRBV27 with TRBJ1-2; perhaps TRBD1 as D (5 bases). Germline V gene data show CDR1 as MNHEY and CDR2 as SMNVEV (reference sequence). The CDR3 runs 15 residues. Trimming shortened V by 3 bases and J by 4 bases, and 15 bases separated the two germline ends. CDR3: CASSFSRVGGYGYTF. For the CDR3, the DNA is TGTGCCAGCAGTTTCTCCAGGGTCGGGGGCTATGGCTACACCTTC.

The J gene is TRBJ2-6, the V gene TRBV7-9; 9 positions match TRBD1. V shed 4 bases and J 0 bases; nucleotides not matched to a gene: 4. This CDR3 is 17 amino acids long. Germline-derived CDR1 and CDR2 are SEHNR and FQNEAQ (reference sequence). The CDR3 coding sequence is TGTGCCAGCAGCTGGCGACAGGGGGACTCTGGGGCCAACGTCCTGACTTTC. Protein sequence: CASSWRQGDSGANVLTF.

This clonotype turned up a few times. V and J are TRBV29-1 and TRBJ2-1, with unresolved D. Germline CDR1 is SQVTM and CDR2 is ANQGSEA. The CDR3 loop spans 18 amino acids. Trimming left V 1 base short and J 6 bases short, with 25 bases between. The CDR3: CSVEGLLSSQLGGNEQFF. In DNA form, the CDR3 reads TGCAGCGTTGAAGGGTTACTTAGTAGTCAGCTAGGCGGCAATGAGCAGTTCTTC.

The rearrangement links TRBV27 to TRBJ2-3; no reliable D call. CDR3 length equals 16 residues. V dropped 4 bases and J dropped 2 bases, with 16 bases sitting between them. The germline V gene has CDR1 MNHEY and CDR2 SMNVEV (reference sequence). CDR3 in amino acids: CASSSSRRPYTDTQYF. The CDR3 nucleotides are TGTGCCAGCAGTTCAAGCCGGAGACCGTACACAGATACGCAGTATTTT.

The chain links TRBV20-1 to TRBJ2-5, with no clear D. V was trimmed by 1 base and J by 2 bases, leaving 17 bases between them. CDR1 and CDR2 from the germline V gene are DFQATT and SNEGSKA (reference sequence). CDR3 length: 16 residues. This chain's CDR3 is CSARALNRIGQETQYF. DNA of the CDR3: TGCAGTGCTAGAGCCCTAAACAGAATCGGGCAAGAGACCCAGTACTTC.

For this clonotype: At one boundary the junction diverges from the germline segment, which might be a read error. The chain couples TRBV7-6 to TRBJ2-1, with TRBD2 matching 10 bases. Germline values: CDR1 SGHVS, CDR2 FNYEAQ. The CDR3 runs 18 residues. CDR3 DNA: TGTGCCAGTAGCTTAGCGGTGCAGGCTAGCGGGAGCCGGAATGAGCAGCTCTTC. Translated: CASSLAVQASGSRNEQLF.

This clonotype showed up just a few times. V usage is TRBV6-2 or TRBV6-3 and J usage is TRBJ2-6, with 11 bases fitting TRBD2. This CDR3 contains 21 residues. Germline trimming cut 2 bases from V and 7 bases from J; bases unmatched to any gene: 19. CDR1 is MNHEY and CDR2 is SVGEGT in the germline V gene. DNA of the CDR3: TGTGCCAGCAGTTACGGGTCCGGGACTAGCGGCCCCCGTTTAACTGCCAACGTCCTGACTTTC. Its translation is CASSYGSGTSGPRLTANVLTF.

This clonotype was found a few times. This chain links TRBV7-9 with TRBJ2-7, with TRBD1 identical over 10 bases. The last part of the DNA fits TRBJ2-5 better; the J call may be wrong. This CDR3 is 16 amino acids long. CDR1 and CDR2 (germline): SEHNR, FQNEAQ (reference sequence). Here the CDR3 DNA reads TGTGCCAGCAGCCCTAAGACAGGGGGCTTTCCAGAGACCCAGTACTTC. It yields the protein CASSPKTGGFPETQYF.

V is TRBV28 and J is TRBJ2-7, with D possibly being TRBD1 (6 bases). This CDR3 has 14 amino acids. Trimming removed 5 bases from V and 4 bases from J, with 15 bases in between. CDR1 is MDHEN and CDR2 is SYDVKM in the germline V gene. For the CDR3, the DNA is TGTGCCAGCAGTACCCGCCGGGACACTTACGAGCAGTACTTC. Translating it yields CASSTRRDTYEQYF.

This clonotype appeared a few times. The rearrangement uses TRBV6-6 and TRBJ2-3; no clear D gene. The germline V gene encodes CDR1 MNHNY and CDR2 SVGAGI (reference sequence). The CDR3 spans 13 residues. Between the trimmed V and J ends, which lost 10 bases and 3 bases, there was a span of 14 bases. The CDR3 DNA is TGTGCCAATTCCTTAGGTCTTACAGATACGCAGTATTTT. This encodes CANSLGLTDTQYF.

This chain uses TRBV6-2 or TRBV6-3 with TRBJ2-1, with 11 bases that match TRBD2. Trimming removed 6 bases from V and 9 bases from J; junction bases left unmatched: 16. CDR1 and CDR2 (germline): MNHEY, SVGEGT. This CDR3 has 17 residues. As DNA, the CDR3 is TGTGCCAGCAGCAGGACCCTAGCGGGAGGATCCCCGGTTGAGCAGTTCTTC. This encodes CASSRTLAGGSPVEQFF.

The chain joins TRBV19 to TRBJ1-6; D is perhaps TRBD1 (6 bases). This CDR3 spans 13 amino acids. Germline CDR1 is LNHDA and CDR2 is SQIVND (reference sequence). Trimming took 4 bases from V and 7 from J, leaving 8 bases between them. The CDR3 region has the DNA TGTGCCAGTAGTACGACAGGAAATTCACCCCTCCACTTT. Translated: CASSTTGNSPLHF.